The clone carrying this T cell receptor (beta chain) appeared a few times. Its target is not known. This sample is part of a study of T cell repertoires in cytomegalovirus infection. Study in general: Based on public TCR beta signatures, there were indications of CMV infection and of a matching HLA type.

MiXCR was run by TCRdb on the reads, yielding one entry per CDR3 protein. The sample yields 49,000 or so distinct CDR3 sequences, roughly 19% seen once. This CDR3 has 15 residues. V shed 4 bases and J shed 0 bases, with 11 bases lying between them. In germline, CDR1 is SEHNR, CDR2 FQNEAQ (reference sequence). The chain links TRBV7-9 to TRBJ2-3; TRBD1 is a possible D gene (5 bases). The sequenced sample was CD8+ T cells from cultured PBMCs, obtained from culture after CMV antigen stimulation. This TCR was sampled from a human donor in good health (CMV status not recorded). Some clones in this sample may be carry-over from other donors' samples. The DNA of the CDR3 is TGTGCCAGCAGCTATCCCCAGGGAAGCACAGATACGCAGTATTTT. Translating gives CASSYPQGSTDTQYF.